The 3 T cell receptor beta chains below come from one sample, sequenced in a study of T cells in localized non-small cell lung cancer. Data came from immunoSEQ multiplex PCR; TCRdb stores just in-frame clones and leaves some out. Among some 25,000 clones listed, approximately 89% were seen once. The sample here was peripheral blood mononuclear cells, taken before any cancer treatment. The receptors were gathered from a woman aged 35 to 70 with stage III lung adenocarcinoma.

This chain links TRBV5-1 with TRBJ1-2, with TRBD1 as a possible D gene (6 bases). Trimming shortened V by 3 bases and J by 4 bases, and 10 bases separated the two germline ends. Germline CDR1 is SGHRS and CDR2 is YFSETQ. The CDR3 contains 13 residues. This CDR3 reads CASSSQGSYGYTF. In nucleotides, the CDR3 is TGCGCCAGCAGCTCCCAGGGGAGCTATGGCTACACCTTC.

The rearrangement joins TRBV5-5 to TRBJ2-5; D is ambiguous. Trimming removed 0 bases at V and 1 base at J, with 7 bases between. Looked up from germline, CDR1 is SGHKS and CDR2 is YYEKEE (reference sequence). The CDR3 totals 14 residues. The CDR3 reads CASSLDWVQETQYF. CDR3 DNA sequence: TGTGCCAGCAGCTTGGATTGGGTCCAAGAGACCCAGTACTTC. The entire variable domain, with the rest obtained from reference TRBV5-5 and TRBJ2-5, is as follows: DAGVTQSPTHLIKTRGQQVTLRCSPISGHKSVSWYQQVLGQGPQFIFQYYEKEERGRGNFPDRFSARQFPNYSSELNVNALLLGDSALYLCASSLDWVQETQYFGPGTRLLVL.

In this sample, this clone turned up once. Here the CDR3 reads CASSARDRGVGELFF. CDR3 in DNA: TGCGCCAGCAGCGCCCGGGACAGGGGGGTCGGGGAGCTGTTTTTT. The chain has TRBV4-3 and TRBJ2-2; 11 nucleotides match TRBD1. CDR3 size: 15 residues. The junction had 6 bases not matched to a gene; V was cut back by 5 bases and J by 7 bases. The germline gives CDR1 LGHNA, CDR2 YSLEER.